This T cell receptor beta chain was retrieved from a study of T cells in localized non-small cell lung cancer. Notes on the study in general: The study found T cell clonality highest in uninvolved adjacent lung, above tumor. A raised T cell density in blood coincided with lengthier overall survival. Heterogeneity within the tumor remains possible, as just one region underwent sequencing.

This CDR3 has 13 residues. Trimming left V 5 bases short and J 9 bases short, with 14 bases between. The germline CDR1 and CDR2 sequences are SEHNR and FQNEAQ (reference sequence). Sequencing used immunoSEQ multiplex PCR; TCRdb keeps in-frame clones, though not all of them. The profile shows fewer than 20,000 clones, about 90% of them singletons. Points on this clone: Its cognate antigen is unknown.

The source is a woman aged 40 to 75 with stage I lung adenocarcinoma. V and J are TRBV7-9 and TRBJ2-1, with unresolved D. This sample comprised peripheral blood, obtained before any cancer treatment. The chain's CDR3 is CASSPTINGEQFF. The CDR3 DNA follows: TGTGCCAGCAGCCCAACTATCAACGGTGAGCAGTTCTTC.